This T cell receptor beta chain was captured in a study of T cells in Graves' hyperthyroidism and ophthalmopathy. Graves' hyperthyroidism was deemed stable given no ophthalmopathy progression within 18 months. Those with hyperthyroidism were 18 to 65 years old, newly diagnosed, and ill for under 2 months. For the diagnoses, clinical symptoms, serum thyroxine and TRAb, thyroid ultrasound and orbital computed tomography were used. This clonotype showed up just a few times. Germline values: CDR1 PRHDT, CDR2 FYEKMQ (reference sequence). The CDR3 consists of 13 residues. The V and J ends lost 2 bases and 5 bases respectively, with 10 bases between them. RNA transcripts were the template for amplifying TCR beta CDR3 regions. HTBI primers were employed in a first-round RT-PCR of the TCR CDR3. One entry per CDR3 protein results from TCRdb running MiXCR on the multiplex PCR reads. The sample consists of around 200,000 distinct CDR3 sequences, about 18% of them appearing once.

The sequence was collected from a woman in her forties or fifties with Graves' hyperthyroidism. The chain recombines TRBV13 with TRBJ2-7, with a possible D match to TRBD2 (5 bases). Material for sequencing was blood. The CDR3 here is CASSLRGWNEQYF. The CDR3 nucleotides read TGTGCCAGCAGCTTAAGAGGGTGGAACGAGCAGTACTTC. The full variable domain, with the rest looked up from reference TRBV13 and TRBJ2-7, is AAGVIQSPRHLIKEKRETATLKCYPIPRHDTVYWYQQGPGQDPQFLISFYEKMQSDKGSIPDRFSAQQFSDYHSELNMSSLELGDSALYFCASSLRGWNEQYFGPGTRLTVT.